This T cell receptor (beta chain) was identified during a study of OX40 agonist ivuxolimab in advanced cancers. CDR3 size: 14 residues. V shed 4 bases and J 8 bases; nucleotides not matched to a gene: 6. CDR1 is MNHEY and CDR2 is SMNVEV in the germline V gene (reference sequence). TCRdb keeps only in-frame clones here, not all; method: immunoSEQ multiplex PCR. The table has approximately 82,000 clones, roughly 88% seen once. The receptor was derived from an adult with an advanced solid tumor such as melanoma, head and neck, liver or kidney cancer. The V call is TRBV27, the J call TRBJ2-3; 10 bases agree with TRBD2. The sequences come from CD4+ or CD8+ T cells sorted from blood, collected in a trial of the OX40 agonist ivuxolimab. The CDR3 is CASSSASGSRTQYF. In DNA, the CDR3 is TGTGCCAGCAGTTCGGCTAGCGGGAGTCGTACGCAGTATTTT.